This T cell receptor beta chain is from a study of shared clonotypes between healthy human individuals. Profiled with immunoSEQ multiplex PCR; TCRdb holds only in-frame clones, not every one. The sample has roughly 2.5 million clones, around nine tenths seen once. Germline trimming cut 8 bases from V and 0 bases from J; bases unmatched to any gene: 9. CDR1 is SQVTM and CDR2 is ANQGSEA in the germline V gene. The CDR3 sequence is 14 residues long. The rearrangement uses TRBV29-1 and TRBJ2-7; 8 bases agree with TRBD1. The source is a man between 18 and 35 years old in good health. Material: naive CD4+ T cells sorted from blood. The subset was: CD45RA+ positively selected. CDR3 in DNA: TGCAGCCCTCCGGGACAGGTAAACTCCTACGAGCAGTACTTC. Encoded protein: CSPPGQVNSYEQYF.